The rows below give T cell receptor beta chains drawn from one sample of a study of technical replicates of blood from a few donors. Only in-frame clones appear in the TCRdb table, and some are missing; sequencing was by immunoSEQ multiplex PCR. The table records about 74,000 clones, over 75% of them present only once. The material sequenced was PBMCs. These receptors originate from a human donor in good health. Some clones in this sample may be carry-over from other donors' samples. CDR3s include the opening cysteine and the closing phenylalanine or tryptophan. A D gene is named only where the DNA matches it firmly. A row's size may be missing; if present it is once, few, many or a size class.

D gene	clone size	V gene	J gene	CDR3 protein	CDR3 DNA
.	.	TRBV7-2	TRBJ2-7	CASSSQQEYEQYF	TGTGCCAGCAGCTCGCAGCAGGAATACGAGCAGTACTTC
TRBD1	.	TRBV4-1	TRBJ2-1	CASSQGAGQGRDEQFF	TGCGCCAGCAGCCAAGGCGCGGGACAGGGACGGGATGAGCAGTTCTTC
.	.	TRBV7-9	TRBJ1-2	CASSQVGGVSYGYTF	TGTGCCAGCAGTCAGGTTGGAGGGGTGTCCTATGGCTACACCTTC
.	.	TRBV6-1	TRBJ1-2	CASSEAGGEGYTF	TGTGCCAGCAGTGAAGCAGGAGGAGAGGGCTACACCTTC
.	.	TRBV4-3	TRBJ2-7	CASSQDTGASYEQYF	TGCGCCAGCAGCCAAGATACTGGGGCCTCCTACGAGCAGTACTTC
TRBD1	.	TRBV7-2	TRBJ1-3	CASSSQGVGHTIYF	TGTGCCAGCAGCTCTCAGGGGGTAGGGCACACCATATATTTT
.	.	TRBV6-6	TRBJ1-2	CASSYGLQSDYGYTF	TGTGCCAGCAGTTACGGGCTCCAATCGGACTATGGCTACACCTTC
.	few	TRBV16	TRBJ1-5	CASSQSLTDEVWPQHF	TGTGCCAGCAGCCAATCTTTGACAGACGAAGTCTGGCCCCAGCATTTT
.	few	TRBV19	TRBJ1-5	CASSTFLGRVNQPQHF	TGTGCCAGTAGTACCTTCCTCGGGAGGGTTAATCAGCCCCAGCATTTT
.	.	TRBV4-2	TRBJ1-1	CASSQVGQGTEAFF	TGTGCCAGCAGCCAAGTAGGGCAGGGCACTGAAGCTTTCTTT
TRBD1	.	TRBV29-1	TRBJ2-7	CSVKIQGSEQYF	TGCAGCGTCAAGATACAGGGGTCCGAGCAGTACTTC
TRBD2	.	TRBV4-3	TRBJ2-3	CASSLFGGGIGTDTQYF	TGCGCCAGCAGCCTTTTCGGGGGGGGTATTGGAACAGATACGCAGTATTTT
.	.	TRBV6-5	TRBJ2-3	CASSYSRGSDTQYF	TGTGCCAGCAGTTACTCGAGAGGGTCCGATACGCAGTATTTT
TRBD1	.	TRBV7-2	TRBJ2-7	CASSPRQGLPYEQYF	TGTGCCAGCAGCCCCAGACAGGGGCTGCCCTACGAGCAGTACTTC
TRBD2	.	TRBV5-1	TRBJ2-1	CASSPLAMSSYNEQFF	TGCGCCAGCAGCCCACTAGCGATGAGCTCCTACAATGAGCAGTTCTTC
TRBD1	.	TRBV4-3	TRBJ2-1	CASSQDFRDRGSNEQFF	TGCGCCAGCAGCCAAGATTTTAGGGACAGGGGATCCAATGAGCAGTTCTTC
TRBD1	once	TRBV27	TRBJ2-7	CASSPDRGLYEQYF	TGTGCCAGCAGTCCGGACAGGGGACTTTACGAGCAGTACTTC
TRBD1	few	TRBV30	TRBJ1-3	CAWDRGTVNTIYF	TGTGCCTGGGACAGGGGGACCGTAAACACCATATATTTT
.	.	TRBV5-1	TRBJ2-3	CASSSLTASTDTQYF	TGCGCCAGCAGCTCCCTGACAGCTAGCACAGATACGCAGTATTTT
TRBD1	.	TRBV10-3	TRBJ2-7	CAIDDRGYEQYF	TGTGCCATCGATGACAGGGGCTACGAGCAGTACTTC
.	few	TRBV6-5	TRBJ2-1	CASKGARYNEQFF	TGTGCCAGCAAAGGGGCCCGCTACAATGAGCAGTTCTTC
.	.	TRBV7-8	TRBJ2-1	CASSPCLETRNEQFF	TGTGCCAGCAGCCCCTGTCTGGAGACGCGCAATGAGCAGTTCTTC
.	.	TRBV7-3	TRBJ1-2	CASTSLGGAAQMGYTF	TGTGCCAGCACCTCCCTCGGGGGGGCAGCCCAGATGGGCTACACCTTC
.	few	TRBV18	TRBJ1-1	CASSTRGGGLNTEAFF	TGTGCCAGCTCAACCCGGGGTGGGGGCCTGAACACTGAAGCTTTCTTT
.	few	TRBV4-2	TRBJ2-1	CASSQLREEGYNEQFF	TGTGCCAGCAGCCAATTGCGGGAAGAGGGGTACAATGAGCAGTTCTTC
TRBD1	.	TRBV5-1	TRBJ1-2	CASSLGQGSDYGYTF	TGCGCCAGCAGCTTAGGACAGGGATCAGACTATGGCTACACCTTC
TRBD1	.	TRBV7-2	TRBJ1-2	CASSFGQERGYTF	TGTGCCAGCAGCTTCGGACAGGAAAGGGGCTACACCTTC
.	.	TRBV25-1	TRBJ2-5	CASSYRKETQYF	TGTGCCAGCAGTTACAGGAAAGAGACCCAGTACTTC
.	.	TRBV5-1	TRBJ1-5	CASSLGGQNQPQHF	TGCGCCAGCAGCTTAGGTGGGCAGAATCAGCCCCAGCATTTT
TRBD1	.	TRBV7-9	TRBJ2-7	CASTHIQGDRVNF	TGTGCCAGCACCCACATCCAGGGGGACAGGGTAAACTTC
.	.	TRBV2	TRBJ1-5	CASSTYREGQPQHF	TGTGCCAGCAGTACTTACAGGGAAGGTCAGCCCCAGCATTTT
.	few	TRBV11-1	TRBJ1-1	CASSLQGSSTEAFF	TGTGCCAGCAGCTTACAGGGGAGCTCCACTGAAGCTTTCTTT
.	.	TRBV6-1	TRBJ1-6	CASSEEGGGNSPLHF	TGTGCCAGCAGTGAAGAGGGTGGGGGGAATTCACCCCTCCACTTT
TRBD2	.	TRBV10-1	TRBJ2-2	CASSSAGGGGELFF	TGCGCCAGCAGTTCCGCGGGGGGCGGCGGGGAGCTGTTTTTT
.	.	TRBV30	TRBJ2-7	CAWSSDRGYEQYF	TGTGCCTGGTCCTCGGACCGGGGCTACGAGCAGTACTTC
.	.	TRBV11-2	TRBJ1-2	CASSLGARTNYGYTF	TGTGCCAGCAGCTTGGGGGCAAGAACTAACTATGGCTACACCTTC
TRBD1	.	TRBV5-1	TRBJ1-1	CASKVGQDTEAFF	TGCGCCAGCAAGGTTGGACAGGACACTGAAGCTTTCTTT
TRBD2	.	TRBV7-9	TRBJ2-4	CASSLEGPLAGEDKNIQYF	TGTGCCAGCAGCTTAGAGGGTCCACTAGCGGGCGAGGACAAAAACATTCAGTACTTC
.	.	TRBV12-5	TRBJ2-4	CASGLGLAKNIQYF	TGTGCTAGTGGCCTGGGGCTAGCCAAAAACATTCAGTACTTC
TRBD1	.	TRBV29-1	TRBJ2-3	CSVVGQGPDTQYF	TGCAGCGTAGTGGGACAGGGGCCAGATACGCAGTATTTT
.	few	TRBV18	TRBJ2-3	CASSQIAVDTQYF	TGTGCCAGCTCCCAGATCGCGGTAGATACGCAGTATTTT
.	.	TRBV14	TRBJ2-1	CASSLTYNEQFF	TGTGCCAGCAGCCTAACTTACAATGAGCAGTTCTTC
.	.	TRBV30	TRBJ1-5	CAWSQHGDQPQHF	TGTGCCTGGAGCCAGCACGGGGATCAGCCCCAGCATTTT
TRBD1	.	TRBV29-1	TRBJ1-1	CSVDEGAPSEAFF	TGCAGCGTTGATGAGGGGGCGCCGAGTGAAGCTTTCTTT
TRBD2	.	TRBV7-8	TRBJ2-7	CASSPRLAGSPYEQYF	TGTGCCAGCAGCCCTAGACTAGCGGGAAGCCCCTACGAGCAGTACTTC